This entry lists 22 T cell receptor beta chains sequenced from one sample in a study of technical replicates of blood from a handful of donors. Repertoires were generated with immunoSEQ multiplex PCR, while TCRdb's copy carries only in-frame clones and drops some. The data show approximately 73,000 clones, over 90% seen once. Material: T cells isolated from PBMCs. These receptor sequences come from a human donor in good health.

The chain joins TRBV7-8 to TRBJ1-1, with 7 bases lining up with TRBD1. V lost 8 bases to trimming and J lost 1 base; unmatched junction nucleotides: 7. This CDR3 has 14 residues. Germline-derived CDR1 and CDR2 are SGHVS and FQNEAQ. DNA of the CDR3: TGTGCCAGCCGCAGGGGGTGGGAGAACACTGAAGCTTTCTTT. Translated: CASRRGWENTEAFF. Using reference TRBV7-8 and TRBJ1-1 for the parts outside the CDR3, the full variable domain is GAGVSQSPRYKVAKRGQDVALRCDPISGHVSLFWYQQALGQGPEFLTYFQNEAQLDKSGLPSDRFFAERPEGSVSTLKIQRTQQEDSAVYLCASRRGWENTEAFFGQGTRLTVV.

The V call is TRBV6-1, the J call TRBJ2-7; 8 bases map to TRBD2. In germline, CDR1 is MNHNS, CDR2 SASEGT. This CDR3 has 13 amino acids. V shed 2 bases, J shed 5 bases, and the junction held 2 bases outside the gene matches. CDR3 nucleotides: TGTGCCAGCAGTGAAATCGGGGGGGACGAGCAGTACTTC. Translated: CASSEIGGDEQYF.

A single count supports this clone. The V call is TRBV14, the J call TRBJ2-5; D is possibly TRBD1 (6 bases). This CDR3 has 18 amino acids. Deletions cut 3 bases from V and 1 base from J, with 21 bases between. Germline V gene sequence: CDR1 SGHDN, CDR2 FVKESK. CDR3 DNA sequence: TGTGCCAGCAGCCAGGGCGGACCGGGACATCTACCCCAAGAGACCCAGTACTTC. This translates into CASSQGGPGHLPQETQYF.

The chain combines TRBV29-1 with TRBJ2-3, with D possibly TRBD1 on 6 matching bases. This CDR3 has 16 residues. CDR1 is SQVTM, CDR2 ANQGSEA, per germline. V was trimmed by 3 bases and J by 2 bases, leaving 18 bases between them. The CDR3 sequence is CSVEGTDGQPTDTQYF. In DNA, the CDR3 is TGCAGCGTTGAGGGTACTGATGGACAGCCCACAGATACGCAGTATTTT.

The chain recombines TRBV5-6 with TRBJ1-1, with 8 bases lining up with TRBD1. The CDR3 totals 15 residues. The germline V gene has CDR1 SGHDT and CDR2 YYEEEE. Losses at the gene ends were 3 bases for V and 4 bases for J; bases not matched to a gene: 8. CDR3 DNA: TGTGCCAGCAGCTGGATAGGACAGGGTGGCACTGAAGCTTTCTTT. It yields the protein CASSWIGQGGTEAFF.

CDR3 sequence: CAISVSVRSDEQYF. The CDR3 nucleotides read TGTGCCATCAGTGTTAGCGTTAGGAGCGACGAGCAGTACTTC. The chain recombines TRBV10-3 with TRBJ2-7, with a tentative D call TRBD2 (5 bases). The CDR3 runs to 14 residues. CDR1 and CDR2 from the germline V gene are ENHRY and SYGVKD. V gave up 4 bases and J gave up 5 bases, with 15 bases separating them.

This clone was recorded only once. The chain couples TRBV19 to TRBJ2-5; 10 bases fit TRBD1. There are 16 residues in the CDR3. The V and J ends lost 3 bases and 4 bases, in that order; junction bases with no gene match: 8. Germline assignment: CDR1 LNHDA and CDR2 SQIVND (reference sequence). This chain's CDR3 is CASSILRGQGVETQYF. The DNA for the CDR3 is TGTGCCAGTAGTATTCTCCGAGGACAGGGGGTAGAGACCCAGTACTTC.

This clone was seen only a few times. The genes are TRBV7-9 and TRBJ2-7, with D unresolved. V was pared by 2 bases and J by 0 bases, with 8 bases between. The CDR3 spans 14 residues. Germline loops: CDR1 SEHNR, CDR2 FQNEAQ (reference sequence). CDR3 sequence: CASSLLPSSYEQYF. In nucleotides, the CDR3 is TGTGCCAGCAGCTTACTGCCCAGCTCCTACGAGCAGTACTTC.

The rearrangement joins TRBV28 to TRBJ2-5, with 11 nucleotides matching TRBD2. The trim removed 2 bases at V and 4 bases at J, leaving 6 bases unmatched. Per the germline V gene, CDR1 is MDHEN and CDR2 is SYDVKM. CDR3 size: 16 residues. The CDR3 coding sequence is TGTGCCAGCAGTTTAGAACTAGCGGGAGCAGGAGAGACCCAGTACTTC. This codes for CASSLELAGAGETQYF.

This rearrangement joins TRBV7-6 to TRBJ1-5; a possible D gene is TRBD1 (5 bases). Germline assignment: CDR1 SGHVS and CDR2 FNYEAQ. The CDR3 has 15 amino acids. The V end was cut by 6 bases, the J end by 5 bases, with 17 bases between. For the CDR3, the DNA is TGTGCCAGCAGGTACCCAGGGCGGCTCTATCAGCCCCAGCATTTT. This codes for CASRYPGRLYQPQHF.

With regard to this clone: Additional DNA sequences in this sample encode the identical CDR3. The chain is built from TRBV18 and TRBJ2-7; 9 nucleotides agree with TRBD1. V trimming: 3 bases; J trimming: 1 base; junction bases outside the gene matches: 4. Germline V gene lookup returns CDR1 KGHSH and CDR2 LQKENI. The CDR3 runs to 15 residues. CDR3: CASSPGQGLSYEQYF. In nucleotides, the CDR3 is TGTGCCAGCTCACCGGGACAGGGTTTGTCCTACGAGCAGTACTTC.

This sequence joins TRBV28 and TRBJ1-1; no clear D gene. Germline V gene data show CDR1 as MDHEN and CDR2 as SYDVKM. This CDR3 is 15 amino acids long. Trimming took off 2 bases at V and 6 bases at J, with 16 bases between the two ends. In DNA, the CDR3 is TGTGCCAGCAGTTTACCCACCCGCCCGGGATCTGAAGCTTTCTTT. The encoded protein is CASSLPTRPGSEAFF.

This CDR3 reads CASSLFVFQPQHF. In nucleotides, the CDR3 is TGTGCCAGCAGTTTATTCGTATTTCAGCCCCAGCATTTT. The chain couples TRBV28 to TRBJ1-5; D not certain. This CDR3 has 13 residues. Germline loops: CDR1 MDHEN, CDR2 SYDVKM. Trimming left V 1 base short and J 6 bases short, with 7 bases between.

The chain combines TRBV6-5 with TRBJ2-5; tentative D call: TRBD2 (5 bases). This CDR3 region has 13 residues. Per the germline V gene, CDR1 is MNHEY and CDR2 is SVGAGI. Trimming took off 6 bases at V and 4 bases at J, with 12 bases between the two ends. The chain's CDR3 is CASRHRTVETQYF. Here the CDR3 DNA reads TGTGCCAGCAGACACCGGACTGTAGAGACCCAGTACTTC.

V usage is TRBV6-5 and J usage is TRBJ2-7, with TRBD1 identical over 7 bases. The germline V gene encodes CDR1 MNHEY and CDR2 SVGAGI. V gave up 4 bases and J gave up 0 bases; unmatched junction bases: 3. The CDR3 totals 14 residues. CDR3 region: CASSWGQSSYEQYF. The CDR3 nucleotides read TGTGCCAGCAGTTGGGGACAGAGCTCCTACGAGCAGTACTTC.

The rearrangement links TRBV23-1 to TRBJ2-1; 7 bases agree with TRBD2. TRBV23-1 carries the ORF label, with uncertain function. There are 15 residues in the CDR3. After removal of 8 bases from V and 0 bases from J, the junction contained 7 bases not matched to a gene. CDR3 sequence reads: CASGLGRLSYNEQFF. CDR3 DNA sequence: TGCGCCAGCGGGCTCGGGAGGCTCTCCTACAATGAGCAGTTCTTC.

The chain combines TRBV18 with TRBJ2-7; maybe TRBD2 (6 bases). The CDR3 loop spans 14 amino acids. Germline V lookup: CDR1 KGHSH, CDR2 LQKENI. Trimming shortened V by 2 bases and J by 0 bases, and 8 bases separated the two germline ends. The CDR3 region has the DNA TGTGCCAGCTCACCAGGGGGGAGCTCCTACGAGCAGTACTTC. Protein sequence: CASSPGGSSYEQYF.

The genes are TRBV11-2 and TRBJ2-3; 7 nucleotides match TRBD2. Per the germline V gene, CDR1 is SGHAT and CDR2 is FQNNGV. There are 11 residues in the CDR3. The V gene end was trimmed by 6 bases and the J gene end by 9 bases; junction bases not matched to a gene: 3. Here the CDR3 reads CASRSGETQYF. The CDR3 region has the DNA TGTGCCAGCAGAAGCGGGGAGACGCAGTATTTT.

CDR3 loop: CASSEARTGSSYEQYF. The CDR3 DNA follows: TGTGCCAGCAGTGAAGCGCGGACAGGCAGCTCCTACGAGCAGTACTTC. The J gene is TRBJ2-7, the V gene TRBV2; 7 bases fit TRBD1. The CDR3 is 16 amino acids. Germline loops: CDR1 SNHLY, CDR2 FYNNEI. The V and J ends lost 0 bases and 0 bases, in that order; junction bases with no gene match: 5.

This rearrangement joins TRBV6-1 to TRBJ1-3; unclear D gene. This CDR3 has 16 amino acids. From germline, CDR1 is MNHNS and CDR2 SASEGT. V shed 1 base and J shed 0 bases, with 10 bases lying between them. This CDR3 reads CASSEVRTFSGNTIYF. The CDR3 bases are TGTGCCAGCAGTGAAGTGAGGACTTTCTCTGGAAACACCATATATTTT.

The CDR3, as DNA: TGCAGCGTTGAAATAACTAGCGGGAGCGCCAATGAGCAGTTCTTC. It encodes CSVEITSGSANEQFF. The J gene is TRBJ2-1, the V gene TRBV29-1; TRBD2 agrees at 11 bases. Germline trimming cut 2 bases from V and 6 bases from J; bases unmatched to any gene: 6. There are 15 residues in the CDR3. Germline V lookup: CDR1 SQVTM, CDR2 ANQGSEA.

This chain links TRBV7-8 with TRBJ2-7; 7 positions agree with TRBD1. V lost 3 bases and J lost 0; bases outside the gene matches: 2. The CDR3 is 14 amino acids. Germline V lookup: CDR1 SGHVS, CDR2 FQNEAQ. CDR3 in DNA: TGTGCCAGCAGCTTGACAGGGAGCTCCTACGAGCAGTACTTC. This sequence encodes CASSLTGSSYEQYF.